This record concerns one T cell receptor beta chain sequence. Its specificity is unknown. The record originates from a study of tumor and adjacent non-tumor tissue in lung cancer. The study's findings and limits: Tumor TCR diversity, when higher, was linked to shorter survival.

A modified ARM-PCR protocol with three rounds of nested PCR amplified TCRbeta. TCRdb re-called the multiplex PCR reads with MiXCR, one entry per CDR3 protein. The sample yields tens of thousands of distinct CDR3 sequences, approximately 82% seen once. RNA was extracted from bulk tissue without any cell sorting. Distant lung tissue was collected more than 3 cm away from the tumor edge. The CDR3 spans 17 residues. V trimming: 5 bases; J trimming: 3 bases; junction bases outside the gene matches: 17. The germline gives CDR1 DFQATT, CDR2 SNEGSKA (reference sequence). The genes are TRBV20-1 and TRBJ2-7, with TRBD2 matching over 9 bases. The origin of this receptor is an older man with non-small cell lung cancer. Material for sequencing was distant non-tumor lung tissue. The CDR3 sequence: CSADTSGWLGRLYEQYF. CDR3 sequence (DNA): TGCAGTGCTGATACTAGCGGGTGGTTAGGCAGGCTCTACGAGCAGTACTTC.